These 20 T cell receptor beta chains were sequenced from one sample in a study of T-cell reconstitution after alpha-beta-depleted transplantation in children. Unique molecular identifiers were incorporated into the prepared TCRbeta library. TCRdb redid the calling of the PCR reads with MiXCR, one entry per CDR3 protein. The sample yields about 400,000 distinct CDR3 sequences, roughly 22% seen once. Specimen: PBMCs from the stem cell graft donor, collected from the stem cell graft. These TCRs come from a human donor who donated a stem cell graft to a child with acute myeloid leukemia.

The chain couples TRBV30 to TRBJ2-7; no clear D. The CDR3 covers 12 residues. V shed 0 bases and J shed 3 bases, with 6 bases lying between them. Germline CDR1 is GTSNPN and CDR2 is SVGIG (reference sequence). CDR3 in amino acids: CAWSVSSYEQYF. The CDR3 DNA is TGTGCCTGGAGTGTAAGCAGCTACGAGCAGTACTTC.

This sequence joins TRBV4-2 and TRBJ2-7; D gene ambiguous. Per germline, CDR1 LGHNA and CDR2 YNFKEQ. Trimming removed 4 bases from V and 0 bases from J, with 7 bases in between. The length of the CDR3 is 13 residues. The CDR3 DNA reads as TGTGCCAGCAGCCTCCAGCGCTCCTACGAGCAGTACTTC. Translating gives CASSLQRSYEQYF.

This chain connects TRBV7-9 to TRBJ2-7; 7 positions match TRBD1. J gave up 1 base and V 1 base, and 4 bases lay outside the gene matches. CDR1 and CDR2 from the germline V gene are SEHNR and FQNEAQ (reference sequence). The CDR3 has 15 residues. DNA of the CDR3: TGTGCCAGCAGCTTAGAGGGGGCGATGTCCTACGAGCAGTACTTC. This translates into CASSLEGAMSYEQYF.

A few counts support this clonotype. The V gene is TRBV7-9, the J gene TRBJ2-1, with TRBD2 identical over 9 bases. The CDR3 spans 15 residues. The germline gives CDR1 SEHNR, CDR2 FQNEAQ (reference sequence). V lost 1 base to trimming and J lost 6 bases; unmatched junction nucleotides: 4. This CDR3 reads CASSLVLAGPNEQFF. CDR3 DNA sequence: TGTGCCAGCAGCTTAGTGCTAGCGGGGCCCAATGAGCAGTTCTTC.

This clonotype showed up just a few times. The V gene is TRBV6-5, the J gene TRBJ1-1; D perhaps matches TRBD1 (5 bases). Trimming removed 2 bases from V and 2 bases from J, with 18 bases in between. The CDR3 extends over 17 amino acids. The germline CDR1 and CDR2 sequences are MNHEY and SVGAGI. This CDR3 reads CASSYAIRRGRNTEAFF. In DNA, the CDR3 is TGTGCCAGCAGTTACGCTATCCGACGGGGACGTAACACTGAAGCTTTCTTT.

In its sample, this clonotype was seen a few times. The rearrangement uses TRBV4-1 and TRBJ2-7; D may match TRBD1 or TRBD2 (5 bases each). The germline gives CDR1 MGHRA, CDR2 YSYEKL. The CDR3 extends over 14 amino acids. V shed 0 bases and J shed 4 bases, with 10 bases lying between them. CDR3 sequence: CASSQELRGYEQYF. As DNA, the CDR3 is TGCGCCAGCAGCCAAGAGTTGAGGGGATACGAGCAGTACTTC.

This clonotype was observed many times. The rearrangement joins TRBV28 to TRBJ2-2, with D possibly being TRBD1 (6 bases). The germline CDR1 and CDR2 sequences are MDHEN and SYDVKM. This CDR3 has 16 amino acids. V lost 5 bases and J 1 base, leaving 14 bases between the germline ends. This CDR3 is CASSPLTGLNTGELFF. CDR3 DNA sequence: TGTGCCAGCAGTCCATTGACAGGATTGAACACCGGGGAGCTGTTTTTT.

This chain links TRBV9 with TRBJ2-7; D is unresolved. This CDR3 contains 15 residues. The V and J ends lost 4 bases and 4 bases respectively, with 18 bases between them. CDR1 and CDR2 from the germline V gene are SGDLS and YYNGEE. Here the CDR3 DNA reads TGTGCCAGCAGCCCCTACTCCGGGCCGCAGTACGAGCAGTACTTC. Amino acid sequence: CASSPYSGPQYEQYF.

The chain employs TRBV6-1 and TRBJ2-2; the match to TRBD1 covers 7 bases. The germline V gene encodes CDR1 MNHNS and CDR2 SASEGT. The CDR3 totals 17 residues. V was clipped by 5 bases and J by 0 bases; unmatched bases: 9. The CDR3 protein is CASSRSLGTANTGELFF. The CDR3, as DNA: TGTGCCAGCAGTCGATCATTGGGGACAGCGAACACCGGGGAGCTGTTTTTT.

This clonotype was recorded a few times. This chain uses TRBV20-1 with TRBJ2-3; no clear D. Germline V gene data show CDR1 as DFQATT and CDR2 as SNEGSKA (reference sequence). CDR3 length: 10 amino acids. Trimming removed 7 bases at V and 3 bases at J, with 5 bases between. As DNA, the CDR3 is TGCAGTGTAGAGACAGATACGCAGTATTTT. Encoded protein: CSVETDTQYF.

This chain links TRBV29-1 with TRBJ1-1; D remains ambiguous. Germline-derived CDR1 and CDR2 are SQVTM and ANQGSEA. The V and J ends lost 6 bases and 1 base respectively, with 12 bases between them. This CDR3 is 13 amino acids long. In DNA, the CDR3 is TGCAGCGTGACCTCGCTGGGGAACACTGAAGCTTTCTTT. The encoded protein is CSVTSLGNTEAFF.

CDR3 sequence: CASSSLAENGGRQFF. The CDR3 DNA reads as TGTGCCAGCAGTTCTCTCGCGGAGAACGGAGGACGCCAGTTCTTC. This chain uses TRBV28 with TRBJ2-1; D perhaps matches TRBD2 (5 bases). The CDR3 extends over 15 amino acids. Deletions cut 4 bases from V and 13 bases from J, with 23 bases between. Germline V gene data show CDR1 as MDHEN and CDR2 as SYDVKM.

This clonotype was seen a few times. This chain links TRBV12-3 or TRBV12-4 with TRBJ2-5, with D perhaps TRBD2 (5 bases). The germline V and J ends were trimmed by 7 bases and 0 bases, with 18 bases remaining between them. This CDR3 has 16 amino acids. The CDR3 reads CASTPPGYGNQETQYF. The CDR3 nucleotides are TGTGCCAGCACCCCCCCGGGGTACGGGAACCAAGAGACCCAGTACTTC.

This clonotype came up once. This chain links TRBV6-2 or TRBV6-3 with TRBJ1-2; D is unclear. Trimming cost V 2 bases and J 4 bases, with 8 bases left between them. The germline V gene encodes CDR1 MNHEY and CDR2 SVGEGT. This CDR3 comprises 13 residues. CDR3 region: CASSYQPSYGYTF. CDR3 sequence (DNA): TGTGCCAGCAGTTACCAACCAAGCTATGGCTACACCTTC.

This clonotype has a handful of counts. The rearrangement links TRBV12-3 or TRBV12-4 to TRBJ2-7; 10 bases match TRBD2. V gave up 1 base and J gave up 4 bases; unmatched junction bases: 4. CDR3 length: 15 residues. The CDR3 DNA is TGTGCCAGCAGTTTAGTCACTAGCGGGACTTACGAGCAGTACTTC. Its translation: CASSLVTSGTYEQYF.

V and J are TRBV11-2 and TRBJ2-7, with 9 bases identical to TRBD2. The CDR3 extends over 15 amino acids. Trimming cost V 5 bases and J 1 base; bases outside gene matches: 6. Germline CDR1 reads SGHAT; CDR2 reads FQNNGV. The DNA of the CDR3 is TGTGCCAGCAGCCCAGGACTAGCGCTTTCCTACGAGCAGTACTTC. It yields the protein CASSPGLALSYEQYF.

This clonotype was counted between two and nine times. The CDR3 DNA reads TGCGCCAGCAGCTGGGGGACAGGGGGCGTCTACAATGAGCAGTTCTTC. Protein sequence: CASSWGTGGVYNEQFF. The V call is TRBV5-1, the J call TRBJ2-1, with 12 bases aligning to TRBD1. From germline, CDR1 is SGHRS and CDR2 YFSETQ. This CDR3 comprises 16 residues. V shed 3 bases, J shed 3 bases, and the junction held 4 bases outside the gene matches.

This clonotype showed up just a few times. The chain carries TRBV29-1 and TRBJ2-5; D uncertain. Germline V gene data show CDR1 as SQVTM and CDR2 as ANQGSEA. The CDR3 has 11 amino acids. With 8 bases removed from V and 4 bases from J, the gap between germline ends came to 11 bases. The CDR3 spells CSSRVRETQYF. CDR3 DNA sequence: TGCAGCTCCCGGGTTCGAGAGACCCAGTACTTC.

Only a few counts were recorded for this clonotype. The chain is built from TRBV20-1 and TRBJ1-1, with unresolved D. Germline loops: CDR1 DFQATT, CDR2 SNEGSKA (reference sequence). This CDR3 contains 10 residues. Trimming left V 0 bases short and J 11 bases short, with 7 bases between. CDR3 coding DNA: TGCAGTGCTAGAGAGGGTCGGGCTTTCTTT. Translated, it gives CSAREGRAFF.

This clonotype was observed a few times. The chain recombines TRBV12-3 or TRBV12-4 with TRBJ1-5; D call uncertain. The V and J ends lost 3 bases and 7 bases respectively, with 19 bases between them. This CDR3 comprises 16 residues. The CDR3 bases are TGTGCCAGCAGTTTGGGGATTGAAAGAGGGTTACAGCCCCAGCATTTT. Translation: CASSLGIERGLQPQHF.